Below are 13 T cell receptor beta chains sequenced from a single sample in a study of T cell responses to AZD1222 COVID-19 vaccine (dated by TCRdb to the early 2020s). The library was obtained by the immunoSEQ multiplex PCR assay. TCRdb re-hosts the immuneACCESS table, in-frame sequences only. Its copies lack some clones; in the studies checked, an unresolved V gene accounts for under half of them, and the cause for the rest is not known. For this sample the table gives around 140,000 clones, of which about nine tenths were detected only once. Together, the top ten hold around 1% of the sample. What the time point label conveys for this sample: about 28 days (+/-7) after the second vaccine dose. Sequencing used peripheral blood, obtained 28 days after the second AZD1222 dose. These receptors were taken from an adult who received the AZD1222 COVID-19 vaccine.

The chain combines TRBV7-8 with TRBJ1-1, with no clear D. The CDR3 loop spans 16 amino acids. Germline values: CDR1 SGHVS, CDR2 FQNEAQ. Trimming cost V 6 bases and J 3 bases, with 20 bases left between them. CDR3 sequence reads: CASSQAGSGRDTEAFF. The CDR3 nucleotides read TGTGCCAGCAGTCAGGCGGGAAGTGGCCGCGACACTGAAGCTTTCTTT.

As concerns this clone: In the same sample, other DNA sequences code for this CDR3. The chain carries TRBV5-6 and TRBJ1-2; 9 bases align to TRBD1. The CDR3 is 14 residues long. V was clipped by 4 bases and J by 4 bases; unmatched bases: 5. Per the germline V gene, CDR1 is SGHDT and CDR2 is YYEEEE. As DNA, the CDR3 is TGTGCCAGCAGCCGGGACAGGGCCACCTATGGCTACACCTTC. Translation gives CASSRDRATYGYTF.

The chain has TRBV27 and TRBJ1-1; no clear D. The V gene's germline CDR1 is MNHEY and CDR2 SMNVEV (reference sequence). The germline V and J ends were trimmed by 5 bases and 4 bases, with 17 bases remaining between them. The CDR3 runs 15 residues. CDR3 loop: CASSLLTGIGTEAFF. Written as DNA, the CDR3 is TGTGCCAGCAGTCTATTGACGGGGATCGGCACTGAAGCTTTCTTT.

The CDR3 sequence is CSVADRWGTEAFF. DNA for the CDR3: TGCAGCGTCGCGGACAGGTGGGGTACTGAAGCTTTCTTT. The rearrangement joins TRBV29-1 to TRBJ1-1; 7 nucleotides agree with TRBD1. Per the germline V gene, CDR1 is SQVTM and CDR2 is ANQGSEA. The CDR3 covers 13 residues. V lost 6 bases, J lost 5 bases, and 9 bases stayed unmatched.

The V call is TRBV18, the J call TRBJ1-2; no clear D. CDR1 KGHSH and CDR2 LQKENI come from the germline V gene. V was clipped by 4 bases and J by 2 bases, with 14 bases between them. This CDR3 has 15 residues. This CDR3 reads CASSLEGTGNYGYTF. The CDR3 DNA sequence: TGTGCCAGCTCACTAGAGGGTACGGGGAACTATGGCTACACCTTC. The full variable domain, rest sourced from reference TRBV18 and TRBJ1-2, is NAGVMQNPRHLVRRRGQEARLRCSPMKGHSHVYWYRQLPEEGLKFMVYLQKENIIDESGMPKERFSAEFPKEGPSILRIQQVVRGDSAAYFCASSLEGTGNYGYTFGSGTRLTVV.

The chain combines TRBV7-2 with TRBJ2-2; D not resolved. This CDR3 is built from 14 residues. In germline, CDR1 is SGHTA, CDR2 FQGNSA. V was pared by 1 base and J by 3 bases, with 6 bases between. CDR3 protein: CASSLVIDTGELFF. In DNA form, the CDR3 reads TGTGCCAGCAGCTTAGTAATCGACACCGGGGAGCTGTTTTTT.

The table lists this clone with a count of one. The CDR3 nucleotides read TGTGCCAGCAGCCCCCGCAGGGGGGACTCTGGGGCCAACGTCCTGACTTTC. Translation gives CASSPRRGDSGANVLTF. This chain links TRBV11-2 with TRBJ2-6; tentatively, D is TRBD1 (7 bases). The germline V gene has CDR1 SGHAT and CDR2 FQNNGV. This CDR3 has 17 amino acids. The germline V and J ends were trimmed by 5 bases and 0 bases, with 14 bases remaining between them. The whole variable domain, remainder taken from reference TRBV11-2 and TRBJ2-6, is EAGVAQSPRYKIIEKRQSVAFWCNPISGHATLYWYQQILGQGPKLLIQFQNNGVVDDSQLPKDRFSAERLKGVDSTLKIQPAKLEDSAVYLCASSPRRGDSGANVLTFGAGSRLTVL.

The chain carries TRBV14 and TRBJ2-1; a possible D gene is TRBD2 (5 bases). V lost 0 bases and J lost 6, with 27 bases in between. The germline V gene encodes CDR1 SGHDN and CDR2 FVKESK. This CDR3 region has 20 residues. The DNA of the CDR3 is TGTGCCAGCAGCCAAGATCATTGGAATCGGTGGGCTAGCAGACGCAATGAGCAGTTCTTC. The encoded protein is CASSQDHWNRWASRRNEQFF.

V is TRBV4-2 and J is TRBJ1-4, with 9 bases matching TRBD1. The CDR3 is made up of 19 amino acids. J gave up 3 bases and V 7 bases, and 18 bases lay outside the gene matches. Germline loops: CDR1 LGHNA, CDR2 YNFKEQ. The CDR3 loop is CASTRSFNRGRISNEKLFF. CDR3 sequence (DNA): TGTGCCAGCACCCGGTCCTTTAACAGGGGGCGCATCTCTAATGAAAAACTGTTTTTT.

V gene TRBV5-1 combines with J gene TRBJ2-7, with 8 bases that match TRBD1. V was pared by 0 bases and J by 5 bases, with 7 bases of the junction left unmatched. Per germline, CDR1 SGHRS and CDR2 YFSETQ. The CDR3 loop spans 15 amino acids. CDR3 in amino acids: CASSLGTGNMNEQYF. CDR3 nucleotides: TGCGCCAGCAGCTTGGGGACAGGGAATATGAACGAGCAGTACTTC.

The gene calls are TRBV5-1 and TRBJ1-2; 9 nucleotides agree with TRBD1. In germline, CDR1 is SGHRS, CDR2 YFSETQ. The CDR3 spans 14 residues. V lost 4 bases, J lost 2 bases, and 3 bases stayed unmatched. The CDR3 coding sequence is TGCGCCAGCAGCCCTGACAGGGGGAACTATGGCTACACCTTC. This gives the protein CASSPDRGNYGYTF.

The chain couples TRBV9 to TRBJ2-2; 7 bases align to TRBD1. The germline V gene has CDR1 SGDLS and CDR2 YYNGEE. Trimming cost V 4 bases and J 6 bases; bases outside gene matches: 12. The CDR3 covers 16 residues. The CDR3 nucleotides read TGTGCCAGCAGCCTCCGCCCGGGACAGTCGTCCGGGGAGCTGTTTTTT. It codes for CASSLRPGQSSGELFF.

CDR3 coding DNA: TGTGCCAGTAGTATTCGGGCTAGCGGATCCTACGAGCAGTACTTC. It yields the protein CASSIRASGSYEQYF. The rearrangement joins TRBV19 to TRBJ2-7; 7 bases agree with TRBD2. The CDR3 is made up of 15 amino acids. Per the germline V gene, CDR1 is LNHDA and CDR2 is SQIVND (reference sequence). Losses at the gene ends were 3 bases for V and 1 base for J; bases not matched to a gene: 6.